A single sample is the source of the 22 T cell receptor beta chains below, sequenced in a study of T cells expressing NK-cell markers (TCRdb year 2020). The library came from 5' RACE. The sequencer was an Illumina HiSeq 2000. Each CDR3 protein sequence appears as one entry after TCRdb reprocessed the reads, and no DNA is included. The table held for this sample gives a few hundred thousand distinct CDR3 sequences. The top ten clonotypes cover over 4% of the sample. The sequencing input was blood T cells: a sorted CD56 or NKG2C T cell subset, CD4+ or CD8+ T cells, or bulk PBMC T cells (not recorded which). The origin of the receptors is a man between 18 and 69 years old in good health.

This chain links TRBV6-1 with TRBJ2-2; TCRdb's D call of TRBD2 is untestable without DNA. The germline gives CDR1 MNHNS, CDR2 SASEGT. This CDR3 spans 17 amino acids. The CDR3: CASSSTLAGGHTGELFF.

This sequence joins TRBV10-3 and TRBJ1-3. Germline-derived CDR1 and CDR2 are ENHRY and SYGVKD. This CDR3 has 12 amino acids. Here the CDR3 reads CAISESSDTIYF.

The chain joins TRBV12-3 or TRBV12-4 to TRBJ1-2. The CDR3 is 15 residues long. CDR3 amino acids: CASSFSAEPNYGYTF.

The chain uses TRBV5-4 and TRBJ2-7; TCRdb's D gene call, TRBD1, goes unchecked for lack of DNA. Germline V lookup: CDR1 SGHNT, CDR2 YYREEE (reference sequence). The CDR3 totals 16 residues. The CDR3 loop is CASSSGGTGILYEQYF. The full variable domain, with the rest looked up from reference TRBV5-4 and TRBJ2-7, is ETGVTQSPTHLIKTRGQQVTLRCSSQSGHNTVSWYQQALGQGPQFIFQYYREEENGRGNFPPRFSGLQFPNYSSELNVNALELDDSALYLCASSSGGTGILYEQYFGPGTRLTVT.

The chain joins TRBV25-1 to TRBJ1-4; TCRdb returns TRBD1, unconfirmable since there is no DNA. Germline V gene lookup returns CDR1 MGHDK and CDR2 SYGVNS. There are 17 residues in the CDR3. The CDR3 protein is CASSEPNYRITNEKLFF.

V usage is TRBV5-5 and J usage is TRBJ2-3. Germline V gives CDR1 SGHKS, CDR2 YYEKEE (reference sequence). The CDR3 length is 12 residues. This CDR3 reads CASSLYLDTQYF.

CDR3 sequence: CASGPTGAYTDTQYF. The genes are TRBV2 and TRBJ2-3; TCRdb indicates TRBD1, and absent DNA this call remains unverified. This CDR3 region has 15 residues. Germline V gene lookup returns CDR1 SNHLY and CDR2 FYNNEI.

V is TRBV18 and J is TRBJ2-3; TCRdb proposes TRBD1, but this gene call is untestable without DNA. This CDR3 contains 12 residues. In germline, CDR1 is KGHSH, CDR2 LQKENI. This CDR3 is CASSSARGTQYF.

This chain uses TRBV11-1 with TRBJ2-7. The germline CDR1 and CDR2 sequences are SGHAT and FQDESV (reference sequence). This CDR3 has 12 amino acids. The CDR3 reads CASGGPPAEQYF.

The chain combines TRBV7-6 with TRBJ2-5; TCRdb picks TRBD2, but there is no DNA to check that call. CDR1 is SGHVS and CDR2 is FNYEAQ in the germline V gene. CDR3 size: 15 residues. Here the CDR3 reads CASSLGRVLPETQYF.

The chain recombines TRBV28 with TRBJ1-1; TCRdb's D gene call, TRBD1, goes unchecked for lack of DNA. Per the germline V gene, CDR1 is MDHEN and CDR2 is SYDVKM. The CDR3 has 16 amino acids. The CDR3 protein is CASSRGWDREGTEAFF.

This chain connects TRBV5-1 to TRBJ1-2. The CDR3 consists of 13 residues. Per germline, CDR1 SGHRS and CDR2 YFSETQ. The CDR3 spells CASSQGLSYGYTF.

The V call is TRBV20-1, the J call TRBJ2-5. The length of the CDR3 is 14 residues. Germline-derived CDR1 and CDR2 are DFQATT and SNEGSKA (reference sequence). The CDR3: CSARSQMLQETQYF.

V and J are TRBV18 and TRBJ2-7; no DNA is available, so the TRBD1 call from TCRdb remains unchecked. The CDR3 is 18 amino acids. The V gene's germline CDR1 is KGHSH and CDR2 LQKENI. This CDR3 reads CASSPVSIGGGSSYEQYF.

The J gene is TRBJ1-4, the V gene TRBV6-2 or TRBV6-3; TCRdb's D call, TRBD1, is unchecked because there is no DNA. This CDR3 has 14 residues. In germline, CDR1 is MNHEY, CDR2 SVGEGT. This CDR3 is CASGDRQGAEKLFF.

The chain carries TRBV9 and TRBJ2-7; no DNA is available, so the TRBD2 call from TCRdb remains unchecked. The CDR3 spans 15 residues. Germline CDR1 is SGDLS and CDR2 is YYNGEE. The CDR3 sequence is CASSPTSTTLDEQYF.

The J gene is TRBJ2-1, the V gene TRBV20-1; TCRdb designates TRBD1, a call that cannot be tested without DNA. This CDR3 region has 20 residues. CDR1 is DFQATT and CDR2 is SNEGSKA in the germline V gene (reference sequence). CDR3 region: CSARSLEGFRTGYSYNEQFF.

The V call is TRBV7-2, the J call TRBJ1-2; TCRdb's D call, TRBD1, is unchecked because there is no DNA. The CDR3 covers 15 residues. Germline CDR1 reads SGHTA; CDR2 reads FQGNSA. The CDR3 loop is CAVGQDPYIPYGYTF.

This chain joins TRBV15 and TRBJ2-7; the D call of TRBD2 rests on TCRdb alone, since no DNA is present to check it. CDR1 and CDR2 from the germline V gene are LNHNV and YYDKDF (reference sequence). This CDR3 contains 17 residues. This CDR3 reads CATSRESSGGKYYEQYF.

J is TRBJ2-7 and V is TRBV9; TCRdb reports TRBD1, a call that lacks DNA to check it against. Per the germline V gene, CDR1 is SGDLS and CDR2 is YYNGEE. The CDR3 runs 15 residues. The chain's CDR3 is CASSPDREEAYEQYF.

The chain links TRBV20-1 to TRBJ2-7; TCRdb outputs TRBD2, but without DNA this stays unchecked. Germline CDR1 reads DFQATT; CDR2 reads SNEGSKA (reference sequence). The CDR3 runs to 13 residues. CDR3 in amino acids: CSAWASVSYEQYF.

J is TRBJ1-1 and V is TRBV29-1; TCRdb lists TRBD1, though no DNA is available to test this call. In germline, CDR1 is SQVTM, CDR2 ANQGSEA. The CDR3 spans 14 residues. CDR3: CSVDAGGLNTEAFF.